Listed below are T cell receptor beta chains from one sample, sequenced in a study of blood T cell repertoires in COVID-19. TCRdb keeps only in-frame clones here, not all; method: immunoSEQ multiplex PCR. The sample lists about 110,000 clones; 70% to 90% were seen once. Material: peripheral blood. The receptors were gathered from a woman in her seventies who had recovered from COVID-19. Each CDR3 is given with its conserved first and last residue. D genes are given only for firm matches. Clone size appears in some rows only: once, few, many, or a class for an expanded clone.

>TRBD1|TRBV6-2/TRBV6-3|NA|TRBJ1-2
CASSYQGDYGYTF
TGTGCCAGCAGTTATCAGGGGGACTATGGCTACACCTTC
>TRBD1|TRBV4-2|NA|TRBJ2-6
CASSQVRTGGSGANVLTF
TGTGCCAGCAGCCAAGTCCGGACAGGGGGCTCTGGGGCCAACGTCCTGACTTTC
>TRBD1|TRBV5-4|NA|TRBJ2-3
CASSSPLQGSSTDTQYF
TGTGCCAGCAGCTCCCCCCTACAGGGGTCTAGCACAGATACGCAGTATTTT
>NA|TRBV3-1/TRBV3-2|NA|TRBJ1-1
CASSQGGGPEAFF
TGTGCCAGCAGCCAGGGAGGAGGACCTGAAGCTTTCTTT
>NA|TRBV18|NA|TRBJ2-7
CASSPGQSDYEQYF
TGTGCCAGCTCACCAGGGCAGTCCGACTACGAGCAGTACTTC
>TRBD1|TRBV5-1|few|TRBJ2-7
CASSWGTGAYEQYF
TGCGCCAGCAGCTGGGGGACAGGGGCCTACGAGCAGTACTTC
>NA|TRBV19|NA|TRBJ1-6
CASNGVRGNSPLHF
TGTGCCAGTAATGGAGTAAGGGGTAATTCACCCCTCCACTTT
>TRBD1|TRBV7-2|NA|TRBJ2-7
CASSLDGTGFSSYEQYF
TGTGCCAGCAGCTTAGACGGGACAGGTTTCAGCTCCTACGAGCAGTACTTC
>NA|TRBV3-1/TRBV3-2|NA|TRBJ1-4
CASSHSEKLFF
TGTGCCAGCAGCCACAGTGAAAAACTGTTTTTT
>NA|TRBV5-1|NA|TRBJ2-7
CASSLVAGSEQYF
TGCGCCAGCAGCTTGGTGGCCGGGAGCGAGCAGTACTTC
>NA|TRBV7-9|NA|TRBJ1-4
CASSPPGPRGEKLFF
TGTGCCAGCAGCCCCCCAGGCCCAAGGGGGGAAAAACTGTTTTTT
>TRBD1|TRBV7-9|once|TRBJ1-2
CASIPTGSAGYTF
TGTGCCAGCATCCCGACAGGGTCGGCTGGCTACACCTTC
>TRBD1|TRBV5-1|NA|TRBJ2-7
CASSPDRVTSYEQYF
TGCGCCAGCAGCCCGGACAGGGTTACTTCCTACGAGCAGTACTTC
>NA|TRBV30|NA|TRBJ2-7
CAWSPPRFISYEQYF
TGTGCCTGGAGTCCACCCAGATTCATCTCCTACGAGCAGTACTTC
>NA|TRBV7-8|NA|TRBJ1-3
CASSLVTGRQNTIYF
TGTGCCAGCAGCTTAGTTACAGGCAGACAAAACACCATATATTTT
>NA|TRBV29-1|NA|TRBJ2-3
CSVRTKLTDTQYF
TGCAGCGTGCGGACAAAACTTACAGATACGCAGTATTTT
>TRBD1|TRBV12-3/TRBV12-4|NA|TRBJ2-3
CASSTTGVDTQYF
TGTGCCAGCAGTACCACAGGGGTAGATACGCAGTATTTT
>NA|TRBV7-7|NA|TRBJ2-3
CASSPELRNRDTQYF
TGTGCCAGCAGCCCCGAGTTGCGGAACAGGGATACGCAGTATTTT
>TRBD2|TRBV19|NA|TRBJ2-3
CASSMSPAETSGGTDTQYF
TGTGCCAGTAGTATGAGTCCGGCCGAGACTAGCGGGGGAACAGATACGCAGTATTTT
>NA|TRBV28|once|TRBJ2-2
CASSPGGWGTGELFF
TGTGCCAGCAGCCCAGGGGGGTGGGGCACCGGGGAGCTGTTTTTT
>TRBD1|TRBV4-3|once|TRBJ2-7
CASSQEIGDRGFYEQYF
TGCGCCAGCAGCCAAGAAATTGGGGACAGGGGATTCTACGAGCAGTACTTC
>TRBD2|TRBV27|few|TRBJ2-1
CASSLPPSGTSLNEQFF
TGTGCCAGCAGTTTACCCCCCTCCGGGACTAGTTTAAATGAGCAGTTCTTC
>TRBD1|TRBV6-4|NA|TRBJ1-5
CASRHRDRGMNVNQPQHF
TGTGCCAGCAGACACCGGGACAGGGGAATGAATGTCAATCAGCCCCAGCATTTT
>NA|TRBV5-1|NA|TRBJ2-2
CASSLRSSGELFF
TGCGCCAGCAGCTTGAGGAGCTCCGGGGAGCTGTTTTTT
>NA|TRBV9|NA|TRBJ2-1
CASSVEYSGGGEQFF
TGTGCCAGCAGCGTAGAGTATTCCGGGGGAGGTGAGCAGTTCTTC
>TRBD2|TRBV18|NA|TRBJ2-5
CASSPPRGGRTTETQYF
TGTGCCAGCTCACCCCCTAGGGGCGGGAGGACAACGGAGACCCAGTACTTC
>NA|TRBV6-1|many|TRBJ2-7
CASSEGYSPSYEQYF
TGTGCCAGCAGTGAGGGTTACAGCCCCTCCTACGAGCAGTACTTC
>NA|TRBV5-8|NA|TRBJ1-2
CASAITGTTGGYTF
TGTGCCAGCGCAATCACAGGGACAACGGGCGGCTACACCTTC
>TRBD2|TRBV6-1|few|TRBJ2-7
CASSDPGGESSYEQYF
TGTGCCAGCAGTGACCCGGGGGGGGAGAGCTCCTACGAGCAGTACTTC
>NA|TRBV9|NA|TRBJ2-3
CASSVLGVGDTQYF
TGTGCCAGCAGCGTCCTCGGGGTGGGGGATACGCAGTATTTT
>NA|TRBV7-2|NA|TRBJ1-4
CASSPTATNEKLFF
TGTGCCAGCAGCCCAACTGCAACTAATGAAAAACTGTTTTTT
>NA|TRBV6-4|NA|TRBJ2-7
CASSDSYGSSHEQYF
TGTGCCAGCAGTGACTCTTACGGGAGCTCCCACGAGCAGTACTTC
>TRBD1|TRBV18|NA|TRBJ1-5
CASSLDRGPYQPQHF
TGTGCCAGCTCACTCGACAGGGGGCCGTACCAGCCCCAGCATTTT
>TRBD1|TRBV30|NA|TRBJ2-5
CAWSTNRGETQYF
TGTGCCTGGAGTACAAACAGGGGAGAGACCCAGTACTTC
>TRBD2|TRBV6-2/TRBV6-3|NA|TRBJ2-2
CASSGGRGITGELFF
TGTGCCAGCAGCGGTGGGAGGGGTATCACCGGGGAGCTGTTTTTT
>NA|TRBV6-5|NA|TRBJ1-2
CASSNRGAGGYTF
TGTGCCAGCAGTAACCGGGGGGCGGGTGGCTACACCTTC
>TRBD1|TRBV19|NA|TRBJ1-6
CASSMGGTGRIRSSYNSPLHF
TGTGCCAGTAGTATGGGTGGGACAGGTCGTATCCGGAGCTCCTATAATTCACCCCTCCACTTT
>NA|TRBV18|NA|TRBJ2-5
CASSPGDQGETQYF
TGTGCCAGCTCACCCGGCGACCAGGGTGAGACCCAGTACTTC
>TRBD1|TRBV5-1|NA|TRBJ2-1
CASSFDRGAYNEQFF
TGCGCCAGCAGCTTCGACAGGGGGGCCTACAATGAGCAGTTCTTC
>TRBD1|TRBV4-3|NA|TRBJ2-2
CASSQDGDQGAFTGELFF
TGCGCCAGCAGCCAAGATGGGGACCAGGGGGCATTCACCGGGGAGCTGTTTTTT
>NA|TRBV2|NA|TRBJ2-7
CASNLMGALYEQYF
TGTGCCAGCAACCTGATGGGGGCCCTATACGAGCAGTACTTC
>NA|TRBV6-6|NA|TRBJ1-2
CASSYASDYGYTF
TGTGCCAGCAGTTACGCCAGCGACTATGGCTACACCTTC
>TRBD2|TRBV5-1|NA|TRBJ2-2
CASSPTSGSWTGELFF
TGCGCCAGCAGCCCAACTAGCGGGAGTTGGACCGGGGAGCTGTTTTTT
>TRBD2|TRBV7-2|NA|TRBJ2-7
CASSPSGTYEQYF
TGTGCCAGCAGCCCCAGCGGGACCTACGAGCAGTACTTC
>NA|TRBV5-5|NA|TRBJ1-5
CASSLEANQPQHF
TGTGCCAGCAGCTTGGAAGCCAATCAGCCCCAGCATTTT